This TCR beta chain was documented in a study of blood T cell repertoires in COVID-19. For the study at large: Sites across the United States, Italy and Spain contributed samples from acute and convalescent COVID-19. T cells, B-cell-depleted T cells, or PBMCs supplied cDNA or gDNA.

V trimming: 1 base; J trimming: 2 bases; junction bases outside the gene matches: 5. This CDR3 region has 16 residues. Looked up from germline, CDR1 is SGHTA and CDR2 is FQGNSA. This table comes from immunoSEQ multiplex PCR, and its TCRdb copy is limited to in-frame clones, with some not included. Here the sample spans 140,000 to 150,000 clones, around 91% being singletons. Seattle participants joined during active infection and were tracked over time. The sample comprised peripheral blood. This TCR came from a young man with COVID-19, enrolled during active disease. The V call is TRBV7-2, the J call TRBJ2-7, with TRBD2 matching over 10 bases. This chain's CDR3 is CASSLELAGSAYEQYF. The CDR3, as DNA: TGTGCCAGCAGCTTAGAACTAGCGGGAAGCGCCTACGAGCAGTACTTC.